The 32 T cell receptor beta chains listed next were all sequenced from one sample in a study of T cells in narcolepsy. The table came from immunoSEQ multiplex PCR; TCRdb's copy has only in-frame clones and leaves some out. Here the sample spans about 33,000 clones, 84% being singletons. Sequences were obtained from CD45RA- memory CD4+ T cells from PBMCs. The receptors come from a human donor with narcolepsy.

The V gene is TRBV5-4, the J gene TRBJ2-3; TRBD1 aligns across 7 bases. The junction had 9 bases not matched to a gene; V was cut back by 3 bases and J by 2 bases. CDR3 length: 16 residues. Germline V gives CDR1 SGHNT, CDR2 YYREEE (reference sequence). CDR3 sequence reads: CASSSRQGTYTDTQYF. Here the CDR3 DNA reads TGTGCCAGCAGCTCTAGACAGGGAACATACACAGATACGCAGTATTTT.

V gene TRBV19 combines with J gene TRBJ2-2; 9 nucleotides line up with TRBD1. From germline, CDR1 is LNHDA and CDR2 SQIVND (reference sequence). V trimming: 2 bases; J trimming: 3 bases; junction bases outside the gene matches: 7. This CDR3 spans 17 amino acids. The CDR3 sequence: CASSIRGTGLDTGELFF. CDR3 bases: TGTGCCAGTAGTATAAGGGGGACAGGGCTGGACACCGGGGAGCTGTTTTTT.

The CDR3 loop reads CASSLWTLTEEQYF. The CDR3 region has the DNA TGCGCCAGCAGCTTGTGGACCCTTACGGAAGAGCAGTACTTC. This chain links TRBV5-1 with TRBJ2-7; D remains unclear. The ends were cut back, 1 base at V and 7 bases at J, with 15 bases in the middle. The CDR3 consists of 14 residues. CDR1 is SGHRS, CDR2 YFSETQ, per germline.

The chain employs TRBV6-1 and TRBJ2-3; TRBD2 aligns across 10 bases. This CDR3 comprises 18 residues. Germline CDR1 reads MNHNS; CDR2 reads SASEGT. With 1 base clipped from V and 0 bases from J, the junction kept 7 bases outside the gene matches. CDR3 loop: CASSEGPTLAGSTDTQYF. CDR3 DNA: TGTGCCAGCAGTGAAGGCCCGACACTAGCGGGGAGCACAGATACGCAGTATTTT.

This clone showed up just once. The chain uses TRBV10-3 and TRBJ2-1, with TRBD2 matching over 10 bases. Per germline, CDR1 ENHRY and CDR2 SYGVKD. CDR3 length: 15 residues. Trimming at V came to 7 bases and at J to 1 base, leaving 4 bases not matched to a gene. The DNA for the CDR3 is TGTGCCATCAAATCTAGCGGGGGATCCTACAATGAGCAGTTCTTC. Protein: CAIKSSGGSYNEQFF.

The rearrangement joins TRBV5-1 to TRBJ2-2, with D possibly matching TRBD1 (6 bases). The V end lost 4 bases, the J end lost 0 bases, and 7 bases lay between the germline ends. Germline V gene lookup returns CDR1 SGHRS and CDR2 YFSETQ. The length of the CDR3 is 14 residues. CDR3 coding DNA: TGCGCCAGCAGCAGGACAGCGAACACCGGGGAGCTGTTTTTT. This gives the protein CASSRTANTGELFF.

This rearrangement joins TRBV7-9 to TRBJ2-7, with D possibly being TRBD1 or TRBD2 (6 bases each). V dropped 3 bases and J dropped 0 bases, with 21 bases sitting between them. This CDR3 is 18 amino acids long. From germline, CDR1 is SEHNR and CDR2 FQNEAQ (reference sequence). This chain's CDR3 is CASSFKGEQGGGSYEQYF. The CDR3 nucleotides read TGTGCCAGCAGCTTTAAAGGGGAACAGGGAGGCGGCTCCTACGAGCAGTACTTC.

The genes are TRBV29-1 and TRBJ2-5; 7 nucleotides match TRBD2. The CDR3 covers 15 residues. V dropped 4 bases and J dropped 5; count of bases not matched to a gene: 13. Germline CDR1 SQVTM, CDR2 ANQGSEA. DNA of the CDR3: TGCAGCGTTGGGGGAGGAAGAGCGGGGATGGAGACCCAGTACTTC. As protein: CSVGGGRAGMETQYF.

The chain is built from TRBV7-8 and TRBJ2-7; 9 nucleotides line up with TRBD1. The junction had 16 bases not matched to a gene; V was cut back by 4 bases and J by 6 bases. The CDR3 covers 17 residues. Germline CDR1 SGHVS, CDR2 FQNEAQ. Here the CDR3 reads CASSSQTGTGLVFEQYF. The DNA for the CDR3 is TGTGCCAGCAGCTCCCAAACCGGGACAGGGCTCGTTTTCGAGCAGTACTTC.

The rearrangement links TRBV7-2 to TRBJ2-3; 12 positions agree with TRBD2. The germline CDR1 and CDR2 sequences are SGHTA and FQGNSA. The CDR3 runs to 17 residues. J gave up 2 bases and V 2 bases, and 5 bases lay outside the gene matches. CDR3 DNA: TGTGCCAGCAGCTTACGGCTAGCGGGGGGGCCCACAGATACGCAGTATTTT. It is translated as CASSLRLAGGPTDTQYF.

The chain has TRBV6-1 and TRBJ1-5; TRBD1 agrees at 10 bases. CDR3 length: 13 amino acids. Germline values: CDR1 MNHNS, CDR2 SASEGT. With V trimmed by 10 bases and J by 4 bases, 4 bases remained unmatched. This CDR3 is CATRDRGNQPQHF. As DNA, the CDR3 is TGTGCCACCCGGGACAGGGGAAATCAGCCCCAGCATTTT.

The genes are TRBV5-5 and TRBJ1-2, with D unresolved. CDR3 length: 15 amino acids. Germline V gene sequence: CDR1 SGHKS, CDR2 YYEKEE (reference sequence). Trimming removed 4 bases at V and 4 bases at J, with 17 bases between. CDR3 sequence: CASSPMGDGPYGYTF. CDR3 nucleotides: TGTGCCAGCAGCCCCATGGGAGATGGCCCCTATGGCTACACCTTC.

The CDR3 coding sequence is TGTGCCACCTCCAGGGCCCCTATGGAGCCCCAGCATTTT. Amino acid sequence: CATSRAPMEPQHF. The rearrangement links TRBV15 to TRBJ1-5; D perhaps matches TRBD1 (5 bases). Germline lookup yields CDR1 LNHNV and CDR2 YYDKDF (reference sequence). The germline V and J ends were trimmed by 8 bases and 8 bases, with 16 bases remaining between them. The CDR3 is made up of 13 amino acids.

The genes are TRBV11-2 and TRBJ1-1, with unresolved D. The ends were cut back, 5 bases at V and 1 base at J, with 11 bases in the middle. The germline V gene encodes CDR1 SGHAT and CDR2 FQNNGV. The CDR3 totals 14 residues. The CDR3 protein is CASSLQVANTEAFF. DNA for the CDR3: TGTGCCAGCAGCCTTCAGGTGGCGAACACTGAAGCTTTCTTT.

The chain links TRBV5-1 to TRBJ1-2; D is unclear. CDR1 and CDR2 (germline): SGHRS, YFSETQ. Trimming took off 0 bases at V and 4 bases at J, with 4 bases between the two ends. The CDR3 extends over 12 amino acids. The DNA for the CDR3 is TGCGCCAGCAGCTTGGATCGCTATGGCTACACCTTC. It encodes CASSLDRYGYTF.

The gene calls are TRBV7-8 and TRBJ2-1; unclear D gene. The germline V gene encodes CDR1 SGHVS and CDR2 FQNEAQ. The CDR3 is 15 residues long. The germline V and J ends were trimmed by 1 base and 4 bases, with 11 bases remaining between them. The CDR3, as DNA: TGTGCCAGCAGCTTAGACCCGCCGAGTTACAATGAGCAGTTCTTC. Translated: CASSLDPPSYNEQFF. The full variable domain, with the rest looked up from reference TRBV7-8 and TRBJ2-1, is GAGVSQSPRYKVAKRGQDVALRCDPISGHVSLFWYQQALGQGPEFLTYFQNEAQLDKSGLPSDRFFAERPEGSVSTLKIQRTQQEDSAVYLCASSLDPPSYNEQFFGPGTRLTVL.

This clone was observed once. V gene TRBV2 combines with J gene TRBJ1-2; 7 nucleotides line up with TRBD1. With V trimmed by 7 bases and J by 1 base, 6 bases remained unmatched. Per the germline V gene, CDR1 is SNHLY and CDR2 is FYNNEI. This CDR3 has 14 amino acids. CDR3 residues: CASKGTAINYGYTF. The CDR3, as DNA: TGTGCCAGCAAAGGGACAGCTATTAACTATGGCTACACCTTC.

V gene TRBV9 combines with J gene TRBJ1-6; D gene uncertain. The V gene's germline CDR1 is SGDLS and CDR2 YYNGEE. The CDR3 length is 14 residues. Trimming shortened V by 1 base and J by 6 bases, and 8 bases separated the two germline ends. CDR3 loop: CASSVNVGNSPLHF. CDR3 nucleotides: TGTGCCAGCAGCGTAAATGTGGGTAATTCACCCCTCCACTTT.

For the CDR3, the DNA is TGTGCCAGCAGTTTAAGGACAGGAGTAGTCACTGAAGCTTTCTTT. It codes for CASSLRTGVVTEAFF. This chain connects TRBV28 to TRBJ1-1; 7 nucleotides match TRBD1. Germline lookup yields CDR1 MDHEN and CDR2 SYDVKM. Unmatched junction bases numbered 7, after V lost 2 bases and J lost 4 bases. CDR3 length: 15 amino acids.

This sequence joins TRBV5-6 and TRBJ1-1; 9 bases fit TRBD1. The V gene end was trimmed by 3 bases and the J gene end by 1 base; junction bases not matched to a gene: 7. CDR1 and CDR2 (germline): SGHDT, YYEEEE. The CDR3 covers 16 residues. The CDR3: CASSSIPGQGNTEAFF. The DNA for the CDR3 is TGTGCCAGCAGCTCGATACCGGGACAGGGGAACACTGAAGCTTTCTTT.

The chain links TRBV9 to TRBJ2-2, with 9 bases matching TRBD1. J was trimmed by 4 bases and V by 5 bases; bases with no gene match: 9. The CDR3 length is 16 residues. The germline gives CDR1 SGDLS, CDR2 YYNGEE. In DNA, the CDR3 is TGTGCCAGCAGTGTACAGGGGGCCCCAGGCACCGGGGAGCTGTTTTTT. This encodes CASSVQGAPGTGELFF.

The chain has TRBV5-4 and TRBJ2-5, with 8 positions matching TRBD1. This CDR3 region has 15 residues. The V and J ends lost 4 bases and 2 bases, in that order; junction bases with no gene match: 7. Germline V CDR1 and CDR2: SGHNT, YYREEE (reference sequence). CDR3 nucleotides: TGTGCCAGCAGCCTCAGACAGGGGAGGCAAGAGACCCAGTACTTC. Protein: CASSLRQGRQETQYF.

About this clone itself: The junction departs from germline at one end; a sequencing error may be responsible. This sequence joins TRBV6-1 and TRBJ1-1; 8 positions match TRBD1. Germline V gene lookup returns CDR1 MNHNS and CDR2 SASEGT. CDR3 size: 14 residues. The CDR3 DNA reads TGTGCCAGCGGTGACAGGGGTGGGAACACTGAAGCTTTCTTT. It codes for CASGDRGGNTEAFF.

The rearrangement uses TRBV2 and TRBJ1-1; TRBD1 is a possible D gene (5 bases). The germline V gene has CDR1 SNHLY and CDR2 FYNNEI. The V end lost 6 bases, the J end lost 4 bases, and 15 bases lay between the germline ends. This CDR3 has 14 residues. CDR3 nucleotides: TGTGCCAGCAGGACAGACCTTGAGGGCACTGAAGCTTTCTTT. Protein product: CASRTDLEGTEAFF.

The chain is built from TRBV6-5 and TRBJ1-2, with 9 bases aligning to TRBD1. The germline gives CDR1 MNHEY, CDR2 SVGAGI. This CDR3 has 15 amino acids. The ends lost 4 bases at V and 8 bases at J; junction bases unmatched: 11. CDR3 in DNA: TGTGCCAGCAGTTCCTTCGACAGGGGGGTAAGAGGCTACACCTTC. This codes for CASSSFDRGVRGYTF.

The chain is built from TRBV5-1 and TRBJ2-5, with 14 bases lining up with TRBD2. With V trimmed by 4 bases and J by 2 bases, 10 bases remained unmatched. The CDR3 sequence is 18 residues long. Looked up from germline, CDR1 is SGHRS and CDR2 is YFSETQ. CDR3 amino acids: CASSPGLAGGPRQETQYF. The CDR3 nucleotides are TGCGCCAGCAGCCCAGGACTAGCGGGGGGCCCGCGACAAGAGACCCAGTACTTC.

This chain joins TRBV6-5 and TRBJ1-2; 7 nucleotides agree with TRBD1. This CDR3 region has 13 residues. Germline-derived CDR1 and CDR2 are MNHEY and SVGAGI. The V gene end was trimmed by 5 bases and the J gene end by 3 bases; junction bases not matched to a gene: 3. In nucleotides, the CDR3 is TGTGCCAGCAGTATACAGGGGTACTATGGCTACACCTTC. Protein: CASSIQGYYGYTF.

This clone has just a few counts. The V call is TRBV9, the J call TRBJ2-5; D unclear. Germline loops: CDR1 SGDLS, CDR2 YYNGEE. V shed 0 bases and J shed 2 bases, with 8 bases lying between them. The CDR3 loop spans 14 amino acids. The CDR3 coding sequence is TGTGCCAGCAGCGTAGGACTGGGGCAAGAGACCCAGTACTTC. Translated: CASSVGLGQETQYF.

The gene calls are TRBV19 and TRBJ2-5, with a tentative D call TRBD2 (6 bases). The CDR3 sequence is 13 residues long. Trimming pared 4 bases from V and 4 bases from J, leaving 10 bases between. The germline CDR1 and CDR2 sequences are LNHDA and SQIVND (reference sequence). In DNA form, the CDR3 reads TGTGCCAGTAGTAAGCAGGGAGGAGAGACCCAGTACTTC. This gives the protein CASSKQGGETQYF.

This chain uses TRBV5-1 with TRBJ2-4; 15 bases align to TRBD2. The CDR3 spans 21 residues. V gave up 4 bases and J gave up 3 bases; unmatched junction bases: 17. Germline values: CDR1 SGHRS, CDR2 YFSETQ. CDR3 nucleotide sequence: TGCGCCAGCAGCCTGGGACTAGCGGGGGGACCCACAACTACTTACAAAAACATTCAGTACTTC. This gives the protein CASSLGLAGGPTTTYKNIQYF.

The V gene is TRBV30, the J gene TRBJ2-7; 9 bases are shared with TRBD2. Unmatched junction bases numbered 9, after V lost 4 bases and J lost 2 bases. Germline V CDR1 and CDR2: GTSNPN, SVGIG (reference sequence). CDR3 length: 15 residues. Here the CDR3 reads CAWTWQTSGTYEQYF. CDR3 DNA: TGTGCCTGGACCTGGCAGACTAGCGGTACCTACGAGCAGTACTTC.

The chain recombines TRBV7-9 with TRBJ2-1; possible D gene TRBD1, 6 bases. The V gene lost 5 bases and the J gene lost 6 bases, with 8 bases spanning the gap. The germline CDR1 and CDR2 sequences are SEHNR and FQNEAQ (reference sequence). The CDR3 runs to 12 residues. The CDR3 loop reads CASSTQGNEQFF. DNA for the CDR3: TGTGCCAGCAGCACACAGGGCAATGAGCAGTTCTTC.